Following are 21 T cell receptor beta chains from one sample sequenced in a study of Ad26.COV2.S vaccination and SARS-CoV-2 variants. TCRdb's copy holds only in-frame clones and misses some; the assay was immunoSEQ multiplex PCR. The data hold about 370,000 clones, with around 91% observed a single time. Treatment noted: roughly 18 received Ad26.COV2.S at low or high dose, single or two shots; several received placebo; per-sample allocation not given. Sampling happened 63 days after the first vaccine or placebo injection. The material sequenced was peripheral blood, taken in a trial of Ad26.COV2.S vaccine versus placebo. Receptors were obtained from a person aged 18-65 years who received the Ad26.COV2.S COVID-19 vaccine or a placebo.

This chain links TRBV18 with TRBJ2-7, with TRBD2 matching 7 bases. The CDR3 sequence is 14 residues long. Germline V gene sequence: CDR1 KGHSH, CDR2 LQKENI. The V segment lost 5 bases and the J segment 0 bases; nucleotides outside the gene matches: 4. CDR3 loop: CASSRTRDSYEQYF. The CDR3 DNA follows: TGTGCCAGCTCAAGGACTAGGGACTCCTACGAGCAGTACTTC. Drawing the rest from reference TRBV18 and TRBJ2-7, the complete variable domain is NAGVMQNPRHLVRRRGQEARLRCSPMKGHSHVYWYRQLPEEGLKFMVYLQKENIIDESGMPKERFSAEFPKEGPSILRIQQVVRGDSAAYFCASSRTRDSYEQYFGPGTRLTVT.

In DNA form, the CDR3 reads TGTGCCAGCAGTTCCCCGGGACTAGCGGGTAATGAGCAGTTCTTC. Translating gives CASSSPGLAGNEQFF. The J gene is TRBJ2-1, the V gene TRBV6-5; TRBD2 agrees at 12 bases. The CDR3 has 15 amino acids. The germline gives CDR1 MNHEY, CDR2 SVGAGI. The J segment lost 7 bases and the V segment lost 4 bases, leaving 5 bases of the junction unmatched.

The V and J genes are TRBV5-8 and TRBJ1-5; a weak D match, TRBD1 (5 bases). V gave up 2 bases and J gave up 6 bases, with 15 bases separating them. CDR3 length: 15 residues. Per germline, CDR1 SGHTS and CDR2 YDEGEE. The CDR3: CASSLVRGAGQPQHF. CDR3 nucleotide sequence: TGTGCCAGCAGCTTAGTGAGGGGTGCGGGTCAGCCCCAGCATTTT.

This clone was seen just once. This chain joins TRBV30 and TRBJ2-1; 7 nucleotides line up with TRBD1. Germline trimming cut 5 bases from V and 3 bases from J; bases unmatched to any gene: 4. Germline V CDR1 and CDR2: GTSNPN, SVGIG (reference sequence). CDR3 length: 13 amino acids. As DNA, the CDR3 is TGTGCCTGGGCCACAGGGGTCTACAATGAGCAGTTCTTC. Protein product: CAWATGVYNEQFF. Looking up the rest from reference TRBV30 and TRBJ2-1 gives the full variable domain: SQTIHQWPATLVQPVGSPLSLECTVEGTSNPNLYWYRQAAGRGLQLLFYSVGIGQISSEVPQNLSASRPQDRQFILSSKKLLLSDSGFYLCAWATGVYNEQFFGPGTRLTVL.

This clone was found once. This chain uses TRBV18 with TRBJ2-1; 13 nucleotides match TRBD2. The V segment lost 4 bases and the J segment 8 bases; nucleotides outside the gene matches: 5. Germline V gene data show CDR1 as KGHSH and CDR2 as LQKENI. The CDR3 runs to 15 residues. The CDR3 is CASSLRTSGSDEQFF. In nucleotides, the CDR3 is TGTGCCAGCTCACTCCGGACTAGCGGGAGTGATGAGCAGTTCTTC.

The chain is built from TRBV5-6 and TRBJ2-7; 12 nucleotides agree with TRBD2. The CDR3 is 15 amino acids. V lost 3 bases, J lost 4 bases, and 5 bases stayed unmatched. Germline-derived CDR1 and CDR2 are SGHDT and YYEEEE. DNA for the CDR3: TGTGCCAGCAGCTCGTGGCTAGCGGGAGGGTACGAGCAGTACTTC. This encodes CASSSWLAGGYEQYF.

The CDR3 bases are TGTGCCAGCAGCCAAGTAGGGACAGGGGGTTTCTACGAGCAGTACTTC. Protein sequence: CASSQVGTGGFYEQYF. The V gene is TRBV4-2, the J gene TRBJ2-7; 11 nucleotides agree with TRBD1. Germline loops: CDR1 LGHNA, CDR2 YNFKEQ. V shed 1 base, J shed 3 bases, and the junction held 5 bases outside the gene matches. The CDR3 consists of 16 residues.

The J gene is TRBJ2-7, the V gene TRBV10-2; TRBD1 or TRBD2 may be the D gene (5 bases each). Germline V gene data show CDR1 as WSHSY and CDR2 as SAAADI. V dropped 0 bases and J dropped 5 bases, with 17 bases sitting between them. This CDR3 spans 16 amino acids. In nucleotides, the CDR3 is TGCGCCAGCAGTGAGTCCAGGGACGGGTCGGTCAACGAGCAGTACTTC. This encodes CASSESRDGSVNEQYF.

This chain connects TRBV10-3 to TRBJ2-1; a weak D match, TRBD2 (6 bases). The length of the CDR3 is 15 residues. Trimming removed 6 bases at V and 2 bases at J, with 14 bases between. Germline V lookup: CDR1 ENHRY, CDR2 SYGVKD. CDR3 loop: CAIRGIAVPYNEQFF. CDR3 bases: TGTGCCATCAGGGGGATAGCGGTCCCCTACAATGAGCAGTTCTTC.

This clone was seen a single time. J is TRBJ2-3 and V is TRBV6-2 or TRBV6-3; 7 nucleotides match TRBD2. The CDR3 totals 16 residues. Germline V gene data show CDR1 as MNHEY and CDR2 as SVGEGT. Trimming removed 6 bases from V and 3 bases from J; junction bases left unmatched: 12. CDR3 amino acids: CASSQPGGSGTDTQYF. In DNA form, the CDR3 reads TGTGCCAGCAGCCAACCGGGCGGGAGTGGGACAGATACGCAGTATTTT.

The chain links TRBV9 to TRBJ2-3; D not certain. Deletions cut 0 bases from V and 3 bases from J, with 11 bases between. This CDR3 has 15 amino acids. Germline V gene data show CDR1 as SGDLS and CDR2 as YYNGEE. The DNA of the CDR3 is TGTGCCAGCAGCGTAGAAGCTAGTAGAACAGATACGCAGTATTTT. It is translated as CASSVEASRTDTQYF.

This clone was detected once. The chain is built from TRBV28 and TRBJ2-2, with D tentatively TRBD1 or TRBD2 (5 bases each). The CDR3 runs to 16 residues. Germline V CDR1 and CDR2: MDHEN, SYDVKM. The V end was cut by 5 bases, the J end by 3 bases, with 16 bases between. The CDR3 DNA is TGTGCCAGCAGTCCCCGAGGGGAAACGGACACCGGGGAGCTGTTTTTT. Its protein product is CASSPRGETDTGELFF.

This rearrangement joins TRBV24-1 to TRBJ2-2; D may be TRBD2 (5 bases). V dropped 5 bases and J dropped 1 base, with 13 bases sitting between them. Germline CDR1 and CDR2: KGHDR and SFDVKD. CDR3 length: 16 residues. CDR3 DNA: TGTGCCACCAGTGCGCGGACTCGGGGGAACACCGGGGAGCTGTTTTTT. Encoded protein: CATSARTRGNTGELFF.

The chain recombines TRBV4-2 with TRBJ2-2; no clear D gene. The CDR3 sequence is 14 residues long. CDR1 is LGHNA and CDR2 is YNFKEQ in the germline V gene. V lost 3 bases and J 7 bases, leaving 12 bases between the germline ends. CDR3 bases: TGTGCCAGCAGCCAGGTTTCGGGCATCGGGGAGCTGTTTTTT. It is translated as CASSQVSGIGELFF.

V and J are TRBV5-4 and TRBJ2-5; TRBD2 matches at 16 bases. With 1 base clipped from V and 6 bases from J, the junction kept 6 bases outside the gene matches. Per the germline V gene, CDR1 is SGHNT and CDR2 is YYREEE (reference sequence). The CDR3 is made up of 17 amino acids. DNA for the CDR3: TGTGCCAGCAGCTTGTGGGGACTAGCGGGAGGGTTAAAGACCCAGTACTTC. This sequence encodes CASSLWGLAGGLKTQYF.

The chain uses TRBV7-9 and TRBJ1-4; D remains ambiguous. Trimming left V 5 bases short and J 4 bases short, with 17 bases between. The CDR3 is 16 amino acids. The germline gives CDR1 SEHNR, CDR2 FQNEAQ (reference sequence). The CDR3 spells CASSIDLAPLNEKLFF. Written as DNA, the CDR3 is TGTGCCAGCAGCATCGACCTAGCCCCTCTTAATGAAAAACTGTTTTTT.

This rearrangement joins TRBV4-1 to TRBJ2-5; D is perhaps TRBD2 (5 bases). Germline V gene lookup returns CDR1 MGHRA and CDR2 YSYEKL. CDR3 size: 15 residues. Trimming stripped 1 base from V and 1 base from J, with 10 bases between. This CDR3 reads CASSQGEGLQETQYF. CDR3 nucleotide sequence: TGCGCCAGCAGCCAAGGAGAGGGTCTCCAAGAGACCCAGTACTTC.

This clone appeared a single time. The J gene is TRBJ1-1, the V gene TRBV5-6; D is perhaps TRBD1 (6 bases). Trimming pared 7 bases from V and 1 base from J, leaving 17 bases between. Germline loops: CDR1 SGHDT, CDR2 YYEEEE. CDR3 length: 15 amino acids. This CDR3 is CASVLRGRGNTEAFF. CDR3 nucleotides: TGTGCCAGCGTCCTGCGGGGCAGGGGGAACACTGAAGCTTTCTTT.

The chain employs TRBV28 and TRBJ1-6, with TRBD1 as a possible D gene (6 bases). V lost 7 bases, J lost 7 bases, and 11 bases lay in between. CDR1 is MDHEN and CDR2 is SYDVKM in the germline V gene. The CDR3 runs to 13 residues. CDR3 nucleotide sequence: TGTGCCAGCATGCGGCAGGGGAATTCACCCCTCCACTTT. Its protein is CASMRQGNSPLHF.

The J gene is TRBJ2-3, the V gene TRBV11-2, with D possibly TRBD2 on 5 matching bases. This CDR3 has 12 residues. The germline V gene has CDR1 SGHAT and CDR2 FQNNGV. Trimming removed 6 bases from V and 8 bases from J, with 12 bases in between. CDR3 nucleotide sequence: TGTGCCAGCAGTCCCAGCGAGGGTACGCAGTATTTT. This gives the protein CASSPSEGTQYF.

The V gene is TRBV20-1, the J gene TRBJ2-3, with TRBD2 identical over 7 bases. There are 11 residues in the CDR3. Trimming removed 7 bases from V and 7 bases from J; junction bases left unmatched: 5. The V gene's germline CDR1 is DFQATT and CDR2 SNEGSKA (reference sequence). The CDR3, as DNA: TGCAGTGGTGGGAGGGCCAATACGCAGTATTTT. Amino acids: CSGGRANTQYF.